These 3 T cell receptor beta chains were all obtained from the same sample, sequenced in a study of human T cells and chemical hapten exposure. TCRdb re-called the RACE reads through MiXCR, storing one row per CDR3 protein. The sample has some 400,000 distinct CDR3 sequences; less than 6.5% are singletons. Time point defined: pre-sensitization, week 0. Noted treatment: therapeutic diphenylcyclopropenone sensitization with weekly scalp DPC. Sample: whole blood, taken in connection with sensitization to the hapten diphenylcyclopropenone (DPC). These receptor sequences come from a woman aged 45-59 years with alopecia areata. Some clones in this sample may be carry-over from other donors' samples.

The chain combines TRBV6-2 or TRBV6-3 with TRBJ1-5, with 8 bases that match TRBD1. The CDR3 contains 16 residues. Unmatched junction bases numbered 12, after V lost 4 bases and J lost 7 bases. CDR1 and CDR2 from the germline V gene are MNHEY and SVGEGT. CDR3 sequence: CASSSYAGTGRQPQHF. The CDR3, as DNA: TGTGCCAGCAGTTCCTATGCCGGGACAGGCAGACAGCCCCAGCATTTT.

This clonotype was detected a few times. This chain links TRBV11-2 with TRBJ2-5; D not resolved. V lost 4 bases and J 2 bases, leaving 14 bases between the germline ends. The germline gives CDR1 SGHAT, CDR2 FQNNGV. This CDR3 spans 15 amino acids. The CDR3 region has the DNA TGTGCCAGCAGCTCCGAGAGGCGTTCACAAGAGACCCAGTACTTC. It translates to CASSSERRSQETQYF.

This clonotype was seen at least ten times. The genes are TRBV4-1 and TRBJ2-7; tentatively, D is TRBD1 (6 bases). CDR1 and CDR2 (germline): MGHRA, YSYEKL. There are 14 residues in the CDR3. Trimming cost V 3 bases and J 2 bases, with 11 bases left between them. CDR3 region: CASSQTGQPYEQYF. The CDR3 DNA sequence: TGCGCCAGCAGCCAGACAGGTCAGCCCTACGAGCAGTACTTC.